This record looks at one T cell receptor (beta chain) sequence and its context. The antigen is unknown. The ends lost 2 bases at V and 7 bases at J; junction bases unmatched: 5. The CDR3 spans 16 residues. CDR1 and CDR2 from the germline V gene are MNHNY and SVGAGI (reference sequence). The data derive from a study of blood T cell dynamics during melanoma immunotherapy. At the level of the study: Standard first-line treatment here was pembrolizumab or nivolumab plus ipilimumab in metastatic melanoma.

The study, taken as a whole, reports: It remained unknown if the driving T cell clones were melanoma-specific. At W3, later disease-control patients showed bifurcated PBMC repertoire changes, unlike progressors.

Time point in this sample: week 3, after first cycle of checkpoint inhibitor. Repertoires were generated with immunoSEQ multiplex PCR, while TCRdb's copy carries only in-frame clones and drops some. The profile shows roughly 12,000 clones, more than 70% of them singletons. The material sequenced was blood, taken from a patient treated with checkpoint blockade. The chain joins TRBV6-6 to TRBJ2-1; 13 bases are shared with TRBD2. This receptor was identified in a human donor with melanoma. CDR3 in DNA: TGTGCCAGCAGTTACGGGGCGACTAGCGGGAGGAATGAGCAGTTCTTC. Protein sequence: CASSYGATSGRNEQFF.